Listed here is a single T cell receptor beta chain. Repertoires were generated with immunoSEQ multiplex PCR, while TCRdb's copy carries only in-frame clones and drops some. Counted here are hundreds of thousands of clones, 83% occurring once; the ten biggest clones make up about 4.8%. The data stem from a study of blood T cell repertoires in COVID-19. Overall study context: Sites across the United States, Italy and Spain contributed samples from acute and convalescent COVID-19. PBMCs, B-cell-depleted T cells, or T cells were the source of the cDNA or gDNA that made up the material.

The CDR3 is 13 amino acids. The germline V and J ends were trimmed by 5 bases and 4 bases, with 9 bases remaining between them. CDR1 is MNHEY, CDR2 SVGEGT, per germline. The gene calls are TRBV6-2 or TRBV6-3 and TRBJ1-5; D not certain. This clonotype originated in a woman in her fifties or sixties who had been exposed to COVID-19. Sequenced: PBMCs or T cells enriched from blood (not recorded which). This CDR3 is CASSIDKNQPQHF. The CDR3 DNA reads TGTGCCAGCAGTATAGACAAGAATCAGCCCCAGCATTTT.